In its sample, the clone carrying this T cell receptor beta chain was seen a few times. Its antigen remains unknown. This CDR3 comprises 13 residues. The V end lost 2 bases, the J end lost 5 bases, and 9 bases lay between the germline ends. Germline assignment: CDR1 MNHNY and CDR2 SVGAGI (reference sequence). This sample is drawn from a study of T-cell reconstitution after alpha-beta-depleted transplantation in children. Unique molecular identifiers were used to barcode this TCRbeta library. A single record per CDR3 protein comes from TCRdb applying MiXCR to the PCR reads. The data contain approximately 500,000 distinct CDR3 sequences, 27% of them singletons. Study-level findings and limits: Surviving recipient T cells and thymic progenitors accounted for the high day-60 TCRbeta diversity observed in some patients. Several hundred expanded graft clones reportedly gave rise to the alpha-beta T cells present about two months after transplant. At the one-year point after transplant, T-cell counts and TCRbeta diversity were found to come mostly from T cells that had been newly produced.

The sequences come from PBMCs, collected before TCRalphabeta/CD19-depleted stem cell transplant. The rearrangement joins TRBV6-6 to TRBJ2-5; no definite D call. The receptor was isolated from a boy younger than two with Wiskott-Aldrich syndrome, due to receive a stem cell transplant. CDR3 protein: CASSYGSWETQYF. The CDR3 DNA sequence: TGTGCCAGCAGTTACGGTTCGTGGGAGACCCAGTACTTC.